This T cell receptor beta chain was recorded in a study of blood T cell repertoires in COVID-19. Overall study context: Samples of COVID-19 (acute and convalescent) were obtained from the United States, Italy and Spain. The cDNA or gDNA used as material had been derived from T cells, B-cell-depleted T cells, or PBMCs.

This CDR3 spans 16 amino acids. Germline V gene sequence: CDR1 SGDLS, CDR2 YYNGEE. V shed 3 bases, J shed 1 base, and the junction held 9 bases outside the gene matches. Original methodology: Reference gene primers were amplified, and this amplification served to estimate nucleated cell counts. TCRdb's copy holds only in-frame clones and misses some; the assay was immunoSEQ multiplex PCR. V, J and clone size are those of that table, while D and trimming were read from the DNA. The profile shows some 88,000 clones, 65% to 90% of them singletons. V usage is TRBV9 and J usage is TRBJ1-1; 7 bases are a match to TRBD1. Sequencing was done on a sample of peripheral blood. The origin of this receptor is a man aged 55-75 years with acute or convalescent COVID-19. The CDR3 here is CASSAAGGGQNTEAFF. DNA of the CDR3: TGTGCCAGCAGCGCGGCGGGAGGGGGCCAGAACACTGAAGCTTTCTTT.